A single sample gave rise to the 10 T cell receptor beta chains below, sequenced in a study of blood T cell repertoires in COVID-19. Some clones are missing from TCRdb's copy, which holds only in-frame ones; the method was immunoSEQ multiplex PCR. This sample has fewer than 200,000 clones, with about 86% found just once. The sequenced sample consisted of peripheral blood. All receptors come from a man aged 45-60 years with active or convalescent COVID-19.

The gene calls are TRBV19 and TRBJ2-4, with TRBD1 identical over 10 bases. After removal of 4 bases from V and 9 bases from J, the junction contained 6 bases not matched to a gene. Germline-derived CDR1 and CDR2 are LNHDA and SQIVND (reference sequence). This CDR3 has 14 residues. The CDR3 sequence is CASSRPGQGFIQYF. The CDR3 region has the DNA TGTGCCAGTAGTAGGCCGGGACAGGGGTTCATTCAGTACTTC.

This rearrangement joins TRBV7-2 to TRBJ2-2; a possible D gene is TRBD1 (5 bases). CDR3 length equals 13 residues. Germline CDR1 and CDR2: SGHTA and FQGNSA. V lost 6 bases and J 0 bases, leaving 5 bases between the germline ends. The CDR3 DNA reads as TGTGCCAGCAGAGGGGCGAACACCGGGGAGCTGTTTTTT. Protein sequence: CASRGANTGELFF.

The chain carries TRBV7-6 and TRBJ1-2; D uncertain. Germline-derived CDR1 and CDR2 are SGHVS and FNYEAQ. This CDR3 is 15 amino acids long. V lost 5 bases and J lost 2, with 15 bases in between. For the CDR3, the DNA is TGTGCCAGCAGCCCGCTTTTGGGGAGAAACTATGGCTACACCTTC. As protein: CASSPLLGRNYGYTF.

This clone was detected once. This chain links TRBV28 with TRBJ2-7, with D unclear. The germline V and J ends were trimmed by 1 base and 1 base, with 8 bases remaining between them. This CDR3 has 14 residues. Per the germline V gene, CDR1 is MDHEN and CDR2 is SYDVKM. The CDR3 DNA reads TGTGCCAGCAGTTTATCAGTGGTTTCCTACGAGCAGTACTTC. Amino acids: CASSLSVVSYEQYF.

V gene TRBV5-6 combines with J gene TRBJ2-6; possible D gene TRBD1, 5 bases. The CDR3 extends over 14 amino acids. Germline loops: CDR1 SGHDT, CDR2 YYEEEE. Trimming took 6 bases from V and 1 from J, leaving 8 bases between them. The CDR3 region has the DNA TGTGCCAGCAAAAGGGGTTCTGGGGCCAACGTCCTGACTTTC. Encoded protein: CASKRGSGANVLTF.

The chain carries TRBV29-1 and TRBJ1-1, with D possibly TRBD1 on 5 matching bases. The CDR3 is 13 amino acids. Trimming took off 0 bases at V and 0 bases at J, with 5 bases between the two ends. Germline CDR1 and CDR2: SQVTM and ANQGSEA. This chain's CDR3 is CSVEETVNTEAFF. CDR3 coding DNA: TGCAGCGTTGAAGAGACAGTGAACACTGAAGCTTTCTTT.

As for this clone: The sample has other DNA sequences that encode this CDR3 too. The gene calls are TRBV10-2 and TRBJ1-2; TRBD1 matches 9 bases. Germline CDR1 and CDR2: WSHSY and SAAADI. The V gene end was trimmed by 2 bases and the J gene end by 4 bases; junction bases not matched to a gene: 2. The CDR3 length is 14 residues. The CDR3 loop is CASSEGQGLYGYTF. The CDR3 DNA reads TGCGCCAGCAGTGAGGGACAGGGGCTCTATGGCTACACCTTC.

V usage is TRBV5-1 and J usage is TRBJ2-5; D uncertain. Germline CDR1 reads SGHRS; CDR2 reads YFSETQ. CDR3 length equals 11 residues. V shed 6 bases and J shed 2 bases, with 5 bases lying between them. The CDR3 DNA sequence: TGCGCCAGCACCCAACAAGAGACCCAGTACTTC. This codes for CASTQQETQYF.

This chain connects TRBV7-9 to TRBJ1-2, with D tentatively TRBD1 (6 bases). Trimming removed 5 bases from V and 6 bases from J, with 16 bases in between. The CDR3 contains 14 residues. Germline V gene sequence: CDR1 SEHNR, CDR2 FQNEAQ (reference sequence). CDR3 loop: CASSIGDGGHGYTF. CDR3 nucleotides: TGTGCCAGCAGCATAGGGGACGGGGGGCATGGCTACACCTTC.

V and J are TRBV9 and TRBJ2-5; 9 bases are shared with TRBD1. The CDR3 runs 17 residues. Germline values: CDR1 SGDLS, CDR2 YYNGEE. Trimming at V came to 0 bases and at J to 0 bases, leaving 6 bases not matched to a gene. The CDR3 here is CASSVGDRGGYQETQYF. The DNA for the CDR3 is TGTGCCAGCAGCGTAGGAGACAGGGGGGGGTACCAAGAGACCCAGTACTTC.